One sample yielded the 20 T cell receptor beta chains listed below, sequenced in a study of T cells in Graves' hyperthyroidism and ophthalmopathy. Amplification of TCR beta CDR3 regions used RNA as the template. First-round RT-PCR of the TCR CDR3 relied on the HTBI primer set. TCRdb analysed the multiplex PCR reads with MiXCR anew, one entry per CDR3 protein. The sample gives 380,000 or so distinct CDR3 sequences, 11% to 15% of which show up once; approximately 25% is in the top ten. The material sequenced was blood. These receptors originate from a woman aged 25-40 years with Graves' hyperthyroidism.

This clonotype came up many times. CDR3 sequence (DNA): TGTGCCTGGAGACCCTTAGTGAATGAGCAGTTCTTC. Protein product: CAWRPLVNEQFF. The chain has TRBV30 and TRBJ2-1, with D unclear. CDR1 is GTSNPN and CDR2 is SVGIG in the germline V gene (reference sequence). This CDR3 has 12 amino acids. Trimming pared 3 bases from V and 7 bases from J, leaving 10 bases between.

The genes are TRBV9 and TRBJ1-1; perhaps TRBD1 as D (5 bases). V gave up 3 bases and J gave up 3 bases, with 12 bases separating them. The CDR3 contains 14 residues. Per germline, CDR1 SGDLS and CDR2 YYNGEE. In nucleotides, the CDR3 is TGTGCCAGCAGCGACGGGGGGAGAGACACTGAAGCTTTCTTT. Amino acids: CASSDGGRDTEAFF. The whole variable domain, remainder taken from reference TRBV9 and TRBJ1-1, is DSGVTQTPKHLITATGQRVTLRCSPRSGDLSVYWYQQSLDQGLQFLIQYYNGEERAKGNILERFSAQQFPDLHSELNLSSLELGDSALYFCASSDGGRDTEAFFGQGTRLTVV.

This clonotype was seen ten or more times. The chain uses TRBV19 and TRBJ1-2, with no clear D. Germline CDR1 reads LNHDA; CDR2 reads SQIVND (reference sequence). The CDR3 extends over 14 amino acids. V lost 1 base, J lost 4 bases, and 10 bases lay in between. Here the CDR3 DNA reads TGTGCCAGTAGTATAGTTGGAAAGGGCTATGGCTACACCTTC. Amino acids: CASSIVGKGYGYTF.

Ten or more counts support this clonotype. The chain combines TRBV20-1 with TRBJ2-7, with 16 nucleotides matching TRBD2. This CDR3 has 17 residues. V shed 0 bases, J shed 4 bases, and the junction held 6 bases outside the gene matches. Germline V lookup: CDR1 DFQATT, CDR2 SNEGSKA (reference sequence). CDR3: CSARDPGLAGGLYEQYF. The CDR3 DNA reads TGCAGTGCTAGAGATCCGGGACTAGCGGGAGGGCTATACGAGCAGTACTTC.

This clonotype showed up just once. A much larger clone differs by one base, so this may be a read error. J is TRBJ1-1 and V is TRBV2; D unclear. The CDR3 is 13 residues long. Trimming removed 7 bases from V and 1 base from J, with 10 bases in between. Per the germline V gene, CDR1 is SNHLY and CDR2 is FYNNEI. CDR3 region: CASIKVENTEAFF. The CDR3 nucleotides are TGTGCCAGCATCAAAGTTGAGAACACTGAAGCTTTCTTT.

This clonotype was picked up many times. This rearrangement joins TRBV20-1 to TRBJ1-5, with 12 bases that match TRBD1. Per germline, CDR1 DFQATT and CDR2 SNEGSKA (reference sequence). V was clipped by 4 bases and J by 7 bases; unmatched bases: 11. The CDR3 sequence is 16 residues long. As DNA, the CDR3 is TGCAGTGCTACCCCCCCGGGACAGGGGGCATCGCAGCCCCAGCATTTT. Amino acids: CSATPPGQGASQPQHF.

Note on this clonotype: Possible read error: a much larger clone is one base away. This chain uses TRBV9 with TRBJ2-7, with TRBD1 identical over 8 bases. V lost 4 bases and J lost 1; bases outside the gene matches: 7. CDR3 length: 15 amino acids. The V gene's germline CDR1 is SGDLS and CDR2 YYNGEE. CDR3 DNA: TGTGCCAGCAGCCCAGCACAGGGGGGATCCTACGAGCAGTACTTC. This gives the protein CASSPAQGGSYEQYF.

This clonotype was picked up a small number of times. The chain couples TRBV10-1 to TRBJ2-7, with TRBD1 identical over 7 bases. V shed 2 bases and J 6 bases; nucleotides not matched to a gene: 10. The CDR3 is 15 residues long. Germline assignment: CDR1 WNHNN and CDR2 SYGVQD (reference sequence). The chain's CDR3 is CASSERTGEVGEQYF. The CDR3 DNA reads as TGCGCCAGCAGTGAGAGGACAGGCGAGGTCGGCGAGCAGTACTTC.

With respect to this clonotype: A read error is likely, as this CDR3 ends without the conserved phenylalanine or tryptophan. This chain connects TRBV18 to TRBJ1-5; no clear D. The V end was cut by 4 bases, the J end by 4 bases, with 11 bases between. This CDR3 has 14 residues. CDR1 and CDR2 from the germline V gene are KGHSH and LQKENI. The CDR3 nucleotides read TGTGCCAGCTCACTAGGAGGAGGGAATCAGCCCCAGCATCTT. It is translated as CASSLGGGNQPQHL.

This clonotype was picked up many times. CDR3 amino acids: CASTPRARNYGYTF. In nucleotides, the CDR3 is TGTGCCAGCACACCTCGGGCCCGTAACTATGGCTACACCTTC. The genes are TRBV6-1 and TRBJ1-2; D unresolved. The CDR3 loop spans 14 amino acids. Germline CDR1 is MNHNS and CDR2 is SASEGT. V lost 7 bases, J lost 1 base, and 13 bases lay in between.

The chain is built from TRBV6-2 or TRBV6-3 and TRBJ2-1, with D perhaps matching TRBD2 (6 bases). With 2 bases removed from V and 9 bases from J, the gap between germline ends came to 20 bases. The CDR3 is made up of 16 amino acids. Germline V gene sequence: CDR1 MNHEY, CDR2 SVGEGT. The CDR3 nucleotides are TGTGCCAGCAGTTACACAGCGGGCCAAAGGCAGGGTGAGCAGTTCTTC. Protein: CASSYTAGQRQGEQFF.

This clonotype appeared many times. The chain carries TRBV7-9 and TRBJ2-1; 8 positions agree with TRBD1. Per the germline V gene, CDR1 is SEHNR and CDR2 is FQNEAQ (reference sequence). The CDR3 length is 18 residues. V was pared by 7 bases and J by 0 bases, with 14 bases of the junction left unmatched. The CDR3, as DNA: TGTGCCAGCAACGGGCGGACAGGGTCTTTAAGCTCCTACAATGAGCAGTTCTTC. It is translated as CASNGRTGSLSSYNEQFF.

Ten or more counts support this clonotype. The CDR3 here is CASSNTGVNEQFF. As DNA, the CDR3 is TGTGCCAGCAGTAACACAGGGGTTAATGAGCAGTTCTTC. The rearrangement joins TRBV2 to TRBJ2-1, with 7 bases aligning to TRBD1. The CDR3 consists of 13 residues. Germline CDR1 SNHLY, CDR2 FYNNEI. J was trimmed by 7 bases and V by 5 bases; bases with no gene match: 5.

The rearrangement joins TRBV6-5 to TRBJ2-4; D is undetermined. Trimming took off 1 base at V and 0 bases at J, with 7 bases between the two ends. The CDR3 sequence is 15 residues long. Germline V gene sequence: CDR1 MNHEY, CDR2 SVGAGI. The CDR3 nucleotides are TGTGCCAGCAGTTACTTAGAACTAGCCAAAAACATTCAGTACTTC. Protein product: CASSYLELAKNIQYF.

The V gene is TRBV6-1, the J gene TRBJ2-3; D is uncertain. The germline V gene has CDR1 MNHNS and CDR2 SASEGT. CDR3 length: 14 residues. Trimming took off 8 bases at V and 2 bases at J, with 14 bases between the two ends. CDR3 sequence reads: CASQTPMYTDTQYF. CDR3 DNA: TGTGCCAGCCAGACTCCTATGTACACAGATACGCAGTATTTT.

This clonotype was detected only once. V and J are TRBV20-1 and TRBJ1-5; D is perhaps TRBD1 (6 bases). Germline V CDR1 and CDR2: DFQATT, SNEGSKA (reference sequence). The V end was cut by 0 bases, the J end by 6 bases, with 12 bases between. The CDR3 is made up of 14 amino acids. The CDR3 DNA follows: TGCAGTGCTAGAGACACAGGGTGGGTTCAGCCCCAGCATTTT. Protein sequence: CSARDTGWVQPQHF.

This clonotype was picked up a small number of times. The CDR3 DNA is TGTGCCAGCAGTGGAACATACAGGGAAGAGACCCAGTACTTC. Protein sequence: CASSGTYREETQYF. The chain recombines TRBV6-2 or TRBV6-3 with TRBJ2-5; possibly TRBD1 for D (6 bases). V was cut by 5 bases and J by 3 bases, with 13 bases left in between. CDR1 and CDR2 (germline): MNHEY, SVGEGT. CDR3 length equals 14 residues.

The table lists this clonotype with many counts. The chain employs TRBV20-1 and TRBJ1-2; D is possibly TRBD1 (6 bases). Per the germline V gene, CDR1 is DFQATT and CDR2 is SNEGSKA (reference sequence). The CDR3 spans 13 residues. Trimming cost V 0 bases and J 10 bases, with 15 bases left between them. In nucleotides, the CDR3 is TGCAGTGCTAGAGACCTCGGGGAGGGGGTCTACACCTTC. Translation: CSARDLGEGVYTF.

This clonotype has a handful of counts. The chain links TRBV27 to TRBJ2-1; weak D call: TRBD2 (5 bases). The V and J ends lost 3 bases and 1 base respectively, with 13 bases between them. The CDR3 is made up of 16 amino acids. Germline lookup yields CDR1 MNHEY and CDR2 SMNVEV (reference sequence). The CDR3 here is CASSFQAGRSYNEQFF. The CDR3 region has the DNA TGTGCCAGCAGTTTCCAGGCGGGTAGGTCCTACAATGAGCAGTTCTTC.

Regarding this clonotype: One end of the junction does not line up with germline, which may come from a read error. The chain uses TRBV11-2 and TRBJ2-7; 11 nucleotides match TRBD2. The CDR3 length is 15 residues. Per germline, CDR1 SGHAT and CDR2 FQNNGV. The CDR3 sequence: CASSLGLAVTYERYF. DNA of the CDR3: TGTGCCAGCAGCTTGGGACTAGCGGTCACCTACGAGCGGTACTTC.